The 4 T cell receptor beta chains presented below share a single source sample, sequenced in a study of TIL therapy for anti-PD-1-resistant metastatic lung cancer. The libraries were made with immunoSEQ v3. Sequencing was performed with immunoSEQ multiplex PCR; in TCRdb, only in-frame clones are kept and a portion is missing. Among about 45,000 clones listed, 70% to 85% were seen once. Time point noted: pre-treatment sample, taken before nivolumab and TIL therapy. The starting material was blood, obtained at baseline. These receptors were obtained from a man between 65 and 85 years old with non-small cell lung cancer.

This rearrangement joins TRBV4-1 to TRBJ2-2; 10 bases are a match to TRBD1. The CDR3 contains 19 residues. Germline V gene sequence: CDR1 MGHRA, CDR2 YSYEKL. The V and J ends lost 1 base and 4 bases, in that order; junction bases with no gene match: 12. The CDR3 DNA is TGCGCCAGCAGCCAAGGGGACAGGGGACTCCCCACTGGCACCGGGGAGCTGTTTTTT. It encodes CASSQGDRGLPTGTGELFF.

The chain employs TRBV7-6 and TRBJ1-1; D perhaps matches TRBD1 (5 bases). Germline V CDR1 and CDR2: SGHVS, FNYEAQ. The CDR3 extends over 14 amino acids. V lost 0 bases and J 7 bases, leaving 12 bases between the germline ends. In DNA, the CDR3 is TGTGCCAGCAGCTTAGCCGTTGGGGGATATGAAGCTTTCTTT. It encodes CASSLAVGGYEAFF.

The gene calls are TRBV6-1 and TRBJ2-3; the D call may be TRBD1 or TRBD2 (5 bases each). Germline V gene sequence: CDR1 MNHNS, CDR2 SASEGT. Trimming stripped 5 bases from V and 1 base from J, with 13 bases between. The CDR3 runs 15 residues. The DNA of the CDR3 is TGTGCCAGCAGTCGTGAGGGGACGGGCACAGATACGCAGTATTTT. Translation gives CASSREGTGTDTQYF.

The gene calls are TRBV19 and TRBJ2-1; D gene unclear. CDR1 and CDR2 from the germline V gene are LNHDA and SQIVND (reference sequence). CDR3 length: 11 residues. Trimming cost V 3 bases and J 7 bases, with 4 bases left between them. This CDR3 reads CASSMWNEQFF. The CDR3 coding sequence is TGTGCCAGTAGTATGTGGAATGAGCAGTTCTTC.